These 10 T cell receptor beta chains came from one sample sequenced in a study of blood T cell repertoires in COVID-19. This table comes from immunoSEQ multiplex PCR, and its TCRdb copy is limited to in-frame clones, with some not included. The table records over 150,000 clones, about 88% of them present only once. Specimen: peripheral blood. The receptors stem from a woman between 55 and 75 years old with COVID-19, enrolled during active disease.

The chain has TRBV11-3 and TRBJ2-2; D remains unclear. The V end lost 1 base, the J end lost 2 bases, and 8 bases lay between the germline ends. This CDR3 comprises 15 residues. Germline V lookup: CDR1 SGHNT, CDR2 YENEEA. The CDR3 here is CASSLGQVNTGELFF. Written as DNA, the CDR3 is TGTGCCAGCAGCTTAGGGCAGGTCAACACCGGGGAGCTGTTTTTT.

CDR3 sequence (DNA): TGTGCCAGCAGCTTAGCCAGTTTAGCCAAAAACATTCAGTACTTC. Amino acids: CASSLASLAKNIQYF. The chain carries TRBV7-9 and TRBJ2-4; no clear D. Trimming shortened V by 0 bases and J by 0 bases, and 6 bases separated the two germline ends. Germline V gene lookup returns CDR1 SEHNR and CDR2 FQNEAQ (reference sequence). This CDR3 has 15 amino acids.

The chain couples TRBV6-5 to TRBJ1-5, with D tentatively TRBD1 (5 bases). Germline loops: CDR1 MNHEY, CDR2 SVGAGI. The CDR3 spans 15 residues. The ends were cut back, 0 bases at V and 4 bases at J, with 10 bases in the middle. CDR3 sequence (DNA): TGTGCCAGCAGTTACTCGAAAAGGGGTAATCAGCCCCAGCATTTT. This sequence encodes CASSYSKRGNQPQHF.

This clone occurred many times. At one end, the junction sequence differs from germline, possibly due to a read error. The chain links TRBV7-9 to TRBJ1-1; possible D gene TRBD1, 6 bases. Germline values: CDR1 SEHNR, CDR2 FQNEAQ (reference sequence). CDR3 size: 12 residues. As DNA, the CDR3 is TGTGCCAGCAGCTTAGAAGGGACACTTCGCCTGTTT. It is translated as CASSLEGTLRLF.

V is TRBV2 and J is TRBJ1-1; D is undetermined. Germline CDR1 reads SNHLY; CDR2 reads FYNNEI. V was cut by 9 bases and J by 3 bases, with 5 bases left in between. The CDR3 length is 10 residues. This chain's CDR3 is CASSYTEAFF. CDR3 coding DNA: TGTGCCAGTTCTTACACTGAAGCTTTCTTT.

V and J are TRBV10-3 and TRBJ2-1; 13 bases line up with TRBD2. Germline lookup yields CDR1 ENHRY and CDR2 SYGVKD. CDR3 length: 20 amino acids. The V segment lost 0 bases and the J segment 9 bases; nucleotides outside the gene matches: 17. Here the CDR3 reads CAISESIGLGRTSGSSEQFF. The CDR3 nucleotides are TGTGCCATCAGTGAGTCAATAGGTCTAGGCCGGACTAGCGGGAGTTCTGAGCAGTTCTTC.

CDR3 nucleotide sequence: TGTGCCAGCAGCTTCGGGGGGTTGAAAGGCTACACCTTC. Encoded protein: CASSFGGLKGYTF. The rearrangement uses TRBV7-9 and TRBJ1-2; D might be TRBD1 (5 bases). The germline CDR1 and CDR2 sequences are SEHNR and FQNEAQ (reference sequence). V lost 3 bases and J 8 bases, leaving 13 bases between the germline ends. The CDR3 loop spans 13 amino acids. The full variable domain, with the rest looked up from reference TRBV7-9 and TRBJ1-2, is DTGVSQNPRHKITKRGQNVTFRCDPISEHNRLYWYRQTLGQGPEFLTYFQNEAQLEKSRLLSDRFSAERPKGSFSTLEIQRTEQGDSAMYLCASSFGGLKGYTFGSGTRLTVV.

This sequence joins TRBV5-8 and TRBJ1-4, with D possibly TRBD1 on 5 matching bases. The CDR3 is 15 residues long. V gave up 0 bases and J gave up 2 bases, with 8 bases separating them. CDR1 SGHTS and CDR2 YDEGEE come from the germline V gene. The chain's CDR3 is CASSLEGSTNEKLFF. The CDR3, as DNA: TGTGCCAGCAGCTTGGAGGGGTCGACTAATGAAAAACTGTTTTTT.

By share, this clone ranks as medium-sized (0.01 to 0.1%). This chain joins TRBV5-1 and TRBJ2-7; weak D call: TRBD1 (5 bases). The V gene lost 7 bases and the J gene lost 0 bases, with 14 bases spanning the gap. Germline CDR1 SGHRS, CDR2 YFSETQ. This CDR3 comprises 14 residues. The CDR3 loop is CASRRQTSSYEQYV. CDR3 nucleotide sequence: TGCGCCAGCCGACGACAGACGAGCTCCTACGAGCAGTACGTC.

This clone occurred a few times. The V gene is TRBV7-2, the J gene TRBJ2-2; no clear D gene. V was clipped by 2 bases and J by 0 bases, with 7 bases between them. The CDR3 totals 15 residues. The germline gives CDR1 SGHTA, CDR2 FQGNSA. The CDR3 sequence: CASSLYNSNTGELFF. Here the CDR3 DNA reads TGTGCCAGCAGCTTATATAACTCGAACACCGGGGAGCTGTTTTTT.